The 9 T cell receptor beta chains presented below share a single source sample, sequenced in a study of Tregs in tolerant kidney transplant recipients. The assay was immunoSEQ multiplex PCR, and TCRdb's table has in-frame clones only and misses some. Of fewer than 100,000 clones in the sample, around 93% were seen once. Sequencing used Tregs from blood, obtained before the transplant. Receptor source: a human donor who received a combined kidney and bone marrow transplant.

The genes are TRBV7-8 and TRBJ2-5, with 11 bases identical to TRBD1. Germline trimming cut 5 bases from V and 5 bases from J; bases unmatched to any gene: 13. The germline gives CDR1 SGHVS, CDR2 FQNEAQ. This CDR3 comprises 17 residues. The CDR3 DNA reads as TGTGCCAGCAGCCTCCAACCGGGGACAGGGGGGACGGAGACCCAGTACTTC. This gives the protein CASSLQPGTGGTETQYF. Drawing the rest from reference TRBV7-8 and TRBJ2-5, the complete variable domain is GAGVSQSPRYKVAKRGQDVALRCDPISGHVSLFWYQQALGQGPEFLTYFQNEAQLDKSGLPSDRFFAERPEGSVSTLKIQRTQQEDSAVYLCASSLQPGTGGTETQYFGPGTRLLVL.

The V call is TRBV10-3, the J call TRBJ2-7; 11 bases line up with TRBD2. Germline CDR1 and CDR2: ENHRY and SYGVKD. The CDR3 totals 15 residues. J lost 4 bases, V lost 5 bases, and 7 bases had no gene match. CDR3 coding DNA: TGTGCCATCAGTCGAACCGGGACTAGCGGATACGAGCAGTACTTC. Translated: CAISRTGTSGYEQYF.

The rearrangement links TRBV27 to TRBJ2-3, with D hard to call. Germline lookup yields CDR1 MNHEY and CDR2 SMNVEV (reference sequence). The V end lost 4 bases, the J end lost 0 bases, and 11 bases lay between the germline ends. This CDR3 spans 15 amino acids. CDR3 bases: TGTGCCAGCAGTTCTGAAGGGTATAGCACAGATACGCAGTATTTT. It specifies CASSSEGYSTDTQYF.

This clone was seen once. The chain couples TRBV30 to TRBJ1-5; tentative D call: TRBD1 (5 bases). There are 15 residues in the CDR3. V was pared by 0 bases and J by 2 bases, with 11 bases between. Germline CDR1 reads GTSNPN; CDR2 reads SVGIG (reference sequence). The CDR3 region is CAWSVRGTGNQPQHF. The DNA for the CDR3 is TGTGCCTGGAGTGTACGAGGGACGGGCAATCAGCCCCAGCATTTT.

The CDR3 sequence is CASSPRQGAEGYTF. CDR3 sequence (DNA): TGTGCCAGCAGCCCCCGACAGGGGGCGGAGGGCTACACCTTC. The rearrangement links TRBV9 to TRBJ1-2, with 10 bases lining up with TRBD1. The germline gives CDR1 SGDLS, CDR2 YYNGEE. The CDR3 is 14 residues long. J was trimmed by 8 bases and V by 4 bases; bases with no gene match: 8.

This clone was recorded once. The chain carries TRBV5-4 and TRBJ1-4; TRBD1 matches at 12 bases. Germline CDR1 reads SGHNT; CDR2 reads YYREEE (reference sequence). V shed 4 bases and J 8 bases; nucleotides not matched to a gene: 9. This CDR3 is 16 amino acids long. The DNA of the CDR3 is TGTGCCAGCAGCCAACGACGGGACAGGGGGCGAGAAAAACTGTTTTTT. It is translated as CASSQRRDRGREKLFF. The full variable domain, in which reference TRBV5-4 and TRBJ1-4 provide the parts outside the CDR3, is ETGVTQSPTHLIKTRGQQVTLRCSSQSGHNTVSWYQQALGQGPQFIFQYYREEENGRGNFPPRFSGLQFPNYSSELNVNALELDDSALYLCASSQRRDRGREKLFFGSGTQLSVL.

CDR3 region: CASSTGGNEQFF. In DNA, the CDR3 is TGCGCCAGCAGCACCGGGGGCAATGAGCAGTTCTTC. V gene TRBV5-1 combines with J gene TRBJ2-1; perhaps TRBD2 as D (6 bases). This CDR3 has 12 residues. V gave up 4 bases and J gave up 6 bases, with 8 bases separating them. Per germline, CDR1 SGHRS and CDR2 YFSETQ.

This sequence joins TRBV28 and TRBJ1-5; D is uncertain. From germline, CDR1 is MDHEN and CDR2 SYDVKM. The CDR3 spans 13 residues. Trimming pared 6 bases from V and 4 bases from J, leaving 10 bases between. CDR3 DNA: TGTGCCAGCAGCACATCTAGGAATCAGCCCCAGCATTTT. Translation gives CASSTSRNQPQHF.

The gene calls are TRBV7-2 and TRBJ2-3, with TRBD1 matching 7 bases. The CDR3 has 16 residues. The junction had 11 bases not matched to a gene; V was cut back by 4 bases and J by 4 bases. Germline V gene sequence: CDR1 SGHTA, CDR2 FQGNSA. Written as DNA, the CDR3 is TGTGCCAGCAGCTCAGCGACAGGGAAGAGAGCAGATACGCAGTATTTT. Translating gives CASSSATGKRADTQYF.